These 20 T cell receptor beta chains came from one sample sequenced in a study of cytomegalovirus exposure and HLA in healthy donors. TCRdb keeps only in-frame clones here, not all; method: immunoSEQ multiplex PCR. The sample shows roughly 75,000 clones, approximately 94% of them seen only once. Sequenced input: PBMCs. The receptors were gathered from a woman aged 18-30 years in good health and CMV-seropositive.

This clone came up once. The genes are TRBV28 and TRBJ2-4; TRBD1 agrees at 10 bases. Germline V gene lookup returns CDR1 MDHEN and CDR2 SYDVKM. The CDR3 sequence is 24 residues long. V lost 1 base and J lost 5; bases outside the gene matches: 29. The CDR3 nucleotides read TGTGCCAGCAGTTTATACCCGGGACAGGGGAACTCTAACCGAGGCCACAAACGGGAAAACATTCAGTACTTC. It encodes CASSLYPGQGNSNRGHKRENIQYF.

V is TRBV7-3 and J is TRBJ2-1; D perhaps matches TRBD1 (6 bases). V was pared by 4 bases and J by 5 bases, with 12 bases between. Germline V gives CDR1 SGHTA, CDR2 FQGTGA. The CDR3 has 14 residues. The CDR3 region is CASSSGTPNNEQFF. DNA for the CDR3: TGTGCCAGCAGCTCCGGGACACCAAACAATGAGCAGTTCTTC.

The rearrangement links TRBV10-1 to TRBJ1-1, with 7 bases aligning to TRBD1. Germline-derived CDR1 and CDR2 are WNHNN and SYGVQD (reference sequence). The CDR3 covers 16 residues. The trim removed 0 bases at V and 3 bases at J, leaving 7 bases unmatched. CDR3 loop: CASSESRQGGDTEAFF. The CDR3 DNA reads TGCGCCAGCAGTGAGTCCCGACAGGGTGGGGACACTGAAGCTTTCTTT.

V is TRBV28 and J is TRBJ2-3; the match to TRBD2 covers 10 bases. The germline V gene has CDR1 MDHEN and CDR2 SYDVKM. J was trimmed by 6 bases and V by 5 bases; bases with no gene match: 5. This CDR3 comprises 14 residues. The CDR3 here is CASSLAGVEDTQYF. The CDR3 DNA sequence: TGTGCCAGCAGTCTAGCGGGAGTCGAGGATACGCAGTATTTT.

The CDR3 DNA follows: TGTGCCAGCAGTTTATCCCTTTACAGGGGGCAGCACTATGGCTACACCTTC. Its protein is CASSLSLYRGQHYGYTF. The V call is TRBV28, the J call TRBJ1-2; 9 bases align to TRBD1. Germline V CDR1 and CDR2: MDHEN, SYDVKM. The CDR3 is 17 amino acids. V lost 1 base, J lost 3 bases, and 9 bases stayed unmatched.

This sequence joins TRBV11-2 and TRBJ1-1, with a possible D match to TRBD1 (6 bases). V lost 4 bases and J 11 bases, leaving 14 bases between the germline ends. This CDR3 has 12 residues. The V gene's germline CDR1 is SGHAT and CDR2 FQNNGV. CDR3 in amino acids: CASSSGVGAAFF. Written as DNA, the CDR3 is TGTGCCAGCAGCTCGGGTGTGGGGGCCGCTTTCTTT.

V gene TRBV5-1 combines with J gene TRBJ2-6; 7 nucleotides match TRBD1. Germline V gene lookup returns CDR1 SGHRS and CDR2 YFSETQ. The V and J ends lost 0 bases and 0 bases, in that order; junction bases with no gene match: 3. The CDR3 extends over 17 amino acids. This CDR3 is CASSLAPGGSGANVLTF. The CDR3 nucleotides are TGCGCCAGCAGCTTGGCCCCAGGGGGCTCTGGGGCCAACGTCCTGACTTTC.

V is TRBV4-3 and J is TRBJ2-3; 9 nucleotides align to TRBD2. Trimming cost V 0 bases and J 7 bases; bases outside gene matches: 20. The CDR3 is 20 amino acids. In germline, CDR1 is LGHNA, CDR2 YSLEER. This chain's CDR3 is CASSQDLWLAGRNPKNTQYF. CDR3 coding DNA: TGCGCCAGCAGCCAAGATCTCTGGCTAGCGGGACGTAACCCAAAAAATACGCAGTATTTT.

The rearrangement uses TRBV6-6 and TRBJ2-7; 9 bases fit TRBD1. The V and J ends lost 7 bases and 4 bases, in that order; junction bases with no gene match: 14. Germline values: CDR1 MNHNY, CDR2 SVGAGI (reference sequence). This CDR3 is built from 16 residues. CDR3 loop: CASTQTPTGGVYEQYF. The CDR3 DNA reads TGTGCCAGCACCCAAACCCCGACAGGGGGGGTTTACGAGCAGTACTTC.

The chain has TRBV9 and TRBJ2-2, with D unclear. The V end was cut by 3 bases, the J end by 6 bases, with 9 bases between. Germline V gives CDR1 SGDLS, CDR2 YYNGEE. The CDR3 extends over 13 amino acids. CDR3 loop: CASSALGSGELFF. The CDR3, as DNA: TGTGCCAGCAGCGCTCTAGGTTCCGGGGAGCTGTTTTTT.

The V and J genes are TRBV28 and TRBJ1-2; TRBD1 might be the D (5 bases). Trimming cost V 3 bases and J 4 bases, with 9 bases left between them. In germline, CDR1 is MDHEN, CDR2 SYDVKM. This CDR3 spans 13 amino acids. This CDR3 reads CASSLGLSYGYTF. CDR3 bases: TGTGCCAGCAGTTTGGGACTGTCCTATGGCTACACCTTC.

The gene calls are TRBV6-5 and TRBJ1-1; 7 bases are shared with TRBD1. V shed 7 bases, J shed 4 bases, and the junction held 6 bases outside the gene matches. This CDR3 contains 13 residues. Germline V gene sequence: CDR1 MNHEY, CDR2 SVGAGI. CDR3 bases: TGTGCCAGCAAGACAGGGTTCGGCACTGAAGCTTTCTTT. Translation: CASKTGFGTEAFF.

The rearrangement uses TRBV2 and TRBJ2-2; unclear D gene. Germline CDR1 SNHLY, CDR2 FYNNEI. This CDR3 contains 12 residues. The V gene lost 3 bases and the J gene lost 3 bases, with 2 bases spanning the gap. CDR3 region: CASSDDTGELFF. The CDR3 nucleotides read TGTGCCAGCAGTGACGACACCGGGGAGCTGTTTTTT.

The chain combines TRBV27 with TRBJ2-1; tentatively, D is TRBD1 (6 bases). Germline V gene sequence: CDR1 MNHEY, CDR2 SMNVEV (reference sequence). The CDR3 has 16 amino acids. V was clipped by 7 bases and J by 3 bases, with 19 bases between them. The CDR3 region is CASTPPGTTYYNEQFF. Here the CDR3 DNA reads TGTGCCAGCACCCCCCCCGGGACAACCTACTACAATGAGCAGTTCTTC.

The gene calls are TRBV28 and TRBJ1-4, with 8 bases that match TRBD1. The CDR3 has 14 amino acids. Unmatched junction bases numbered 11, after V lost 7 bases and J lost 10 bases. Germline CDR1 and CDR2: MDHEN and SYDVKM. CDR3 residues: CASNSRGRQGKLFF. CDR3 in DNA: TGTGCCAGCAATAGCAGGGGGCGTCAGGGAAAACTGTTTTTT.

The chain links TRBV4-1 to TRBJ2-3, with 8 bases fitting TRBD1. Germline trimming cut 2 bases from V and 7 bases from J; bases unmatched to any gene: 11. Germline CDR1 MGHRA, CDR2 YSYEKL. The CDR3 runs 16 residues. CDR3 nucleotides: TGCGCCAGCAGCCAACCTAGGGACAGGTGGAGAAATACGCAGTATTTT. It encodes CASSQPRDRWRNTQYF.

This chain uses TRBV14 with TRBJ1-4, with no clear D. V lost 1 base, J lost 2 bases, and 11 bases lay in between. CDR1 is SGHDN and CDR2 is FVKESK in the germline V gene. This CDR3 is built from 16 residues. The CDR3 spells CASSQAGWATNEKLFF. In DNA, the CDR3 is TGTGCCAGCAGCCAAGCCGGTTGGGCGACTAATGAAAAACTGTTTTTT.

This chain uses TRBV5-1 with TRBJ1-2; no definite D call. There are 13 residues in the CDR3. V was pared by 0 bases and J by 2 bases, with 5 bases between. Germline V gene data show CDR1 as SGHRS and CDR2 as YFSETQ. CDR3: CASSLGRNYGYTF. CDR3 in DNA: TGCGCCAGCAGCTTGGGCAGGAACTATGGCTACACCTTC.

The chain employs TRBV5-1 and TRBJ1-1; TRBD1 aligns across 7 bases. The germline V gene encodes CDR1 SGHRS and CDR2 YFSETQ. The trim removed 4 bases at V and 1 base at J, leaving 7 bases unmatched. This CDR3 comprises 15 residues. CDR3 region: CASSQNWDRNTEAFF. DNA for the CDR3: TGCGCCAGCAGCCAAAATTGGGACAGGAACACTGAAGCTTTCTTT.

V is TRBV6-1 and J is TRBJ2-5, with TRBD1 matching over 9 bases. V lost 3 bases, J lost 7 bases, and 9 bases stayed unmatched. The CDR3 sequence is 15 residues long. Per the germline V gene, CDR1 is MNHNS and CDR2 is SASEGT. CDR3: CASSEDRGGVGTQYF. The CDR3 DNA sequence: TGTGCCAGCAGTGAGGACAGGGGTGGGGTGGGGACCCAGTACTTC.